This TCR beta chain emerged from a study of T-cell memory formation after mild COVID-19. Points on this clonotype: Its antigen is unknown.

Findings of the study overall: Cross-reactive memory seemingly joined, as some responding clones were found in pre-infection memory.

The CDR3 runs 15 residues. The V and J ends lost 4 bases and 1 base respectively, with 13 bases between them. Germline V gene data show CDR1 as SGHTA and CDR2 as FQGNSA. TCRdb recomputed calls from the 5' RACE reads with MiXCR, one row per CDR3 protein. The sample holds approximately 150,000 distinct CDR3 sequences, 6% to 7% seen once. This chain uses TRBV7-2 with TRBJ1-1; the D is unclear. The receptor comes from an adult woman who had mild COVID-19 (a few samples of this study predate the infection). Cell type and time point are not known. Sequencing input: PBMCs or a T cell subset sorted from them (not recorded which). The CDR3 DNA follows: TGTGCCAGCAGCTGGGGTAGGGCCGGGAACACTGAAGCTTTCTTT. Translating gives CASSWGRAGNTEAFF.